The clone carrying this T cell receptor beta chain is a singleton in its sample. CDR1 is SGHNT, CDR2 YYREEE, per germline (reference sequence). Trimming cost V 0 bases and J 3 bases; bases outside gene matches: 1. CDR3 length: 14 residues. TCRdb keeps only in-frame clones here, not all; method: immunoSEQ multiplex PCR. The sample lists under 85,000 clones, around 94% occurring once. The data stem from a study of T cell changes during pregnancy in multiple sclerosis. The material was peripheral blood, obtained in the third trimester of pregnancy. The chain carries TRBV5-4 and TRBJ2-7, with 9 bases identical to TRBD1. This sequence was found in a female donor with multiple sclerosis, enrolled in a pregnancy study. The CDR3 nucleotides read TGTGCCAGCAGCTTGGGGGGACAGGGCTACGAGCAGTACTTC. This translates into CASSLGGQGYEQYF.